This T cell receptor beta chain was identified during a study of graft-versus-host responses after intestinal transplantation. Study information: Among the recipients, all got anti-thymocyte globulin induction and then tacrolimus and steroids for roughly three years.

About this clone itself: Its antigen is not known.

The CDR3 is made up of 14 amino acids. Germline CDR1 and CDR2: MNHNY and SVGAGI (reference sequence). Trimming removed 5 bases at V and 6 bases at J, with 17 bases between. Sequencing was performed with immunoSEQ multiplex PCR; in TCRdb, only in-frame clones are kept and a portion is missing. The table has approximately 80,000 clones, 85% to 90% seen once. The chain carries TRBV6-6 and TRBJ2-7; no firm D call. The source material was unstimulated CD4+ T cells sorted from spleen or lymph node cells, sampled before intestinal transplant. This clonotype was sampled from a human donor who received an intestinal transplant. The DNA for the CDR3 is TGTGCCAGCAGTCTAACTACGATACCGGGCGAGCAGTACTTC. Its translation is CASSLTTIPGEQYF.